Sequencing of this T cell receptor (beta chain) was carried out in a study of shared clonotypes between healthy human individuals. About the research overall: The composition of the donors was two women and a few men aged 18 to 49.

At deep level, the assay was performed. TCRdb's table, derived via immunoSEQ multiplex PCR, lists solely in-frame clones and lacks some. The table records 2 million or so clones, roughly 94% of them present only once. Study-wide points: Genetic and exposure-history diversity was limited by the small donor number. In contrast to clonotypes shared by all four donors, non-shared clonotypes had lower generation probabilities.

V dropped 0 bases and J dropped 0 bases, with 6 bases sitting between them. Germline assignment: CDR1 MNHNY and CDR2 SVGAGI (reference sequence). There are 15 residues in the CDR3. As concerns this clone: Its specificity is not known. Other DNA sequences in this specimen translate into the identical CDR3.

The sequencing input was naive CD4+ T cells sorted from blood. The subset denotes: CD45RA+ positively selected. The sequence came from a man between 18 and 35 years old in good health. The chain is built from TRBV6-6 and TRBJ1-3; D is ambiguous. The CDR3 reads CASSYSSGSGNTIYF. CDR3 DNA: TGTGCCAGCAGTTACTCCTCCGGCTCTGGAAACACCATATATTTT.